This T cell receptor beta chain was profiled in a study of blood T cell repertoires in COVID-19. Germline CDR1 reads SNHLY; CDR2 reads FYNNEI. The CDR3 is 15 amino acids. V shed 7 bases, J shed 7 bases, and the junction held 16 bases outside the gene matches. Method: immunoSEQ multiplex PCR; TCRdb's copy keeps in-frame clones and lacks some. The sample records roughly 87,000 clones, about 82% being singletons. The chain uses TRBV2 and TRBJ2-7, with TRBD1 matching 7 bases. The sample taken for sequencing was peripheral blood. This clonotype originated in a human donor in a cohort sampled during active COVID-19. CDR3 nucleotide sequence: TGTGCCAGCATAGGGCCAGGGGGTTCCCCCCTTGAGCAGTACTTC. Protein product: CASIGPGGSPLEQYF.